This T cell receptor beta chain is from a study of tumor-infiltrating lymphocytes in oesophageal squamous cell carcinoma. In TCRdb, the PCR reads were re-called with MiXCR into one record per CDR3 protein. The profile shows about 6,000 distinct CDR3 sequences, 13% to 15% of them singletons. This clonotype has ten or more counts. Germline values: CDR1 MRHNA, CDR2 SNTAGT. V lost 4 bases, J lost 9 bases, and 10 bases stayed unmatched. The CDR3 is made up of 16 amino acids. The chain carries TRBV6-4 and TRBJ2-1; 12 bases are a match to TRBD2. The TCR sequence derives from a male donor with esophageal squamous cell carcinoma. The sample comprised esophageal tumor tissue. Written as DNA, the CDR3 is TGTGCCAGCAGTGCTCAGACTAGCGGGGGCGGTTCTGAGCAGTTCTTC. It codes for CASSAQTSGGGSEQFF.